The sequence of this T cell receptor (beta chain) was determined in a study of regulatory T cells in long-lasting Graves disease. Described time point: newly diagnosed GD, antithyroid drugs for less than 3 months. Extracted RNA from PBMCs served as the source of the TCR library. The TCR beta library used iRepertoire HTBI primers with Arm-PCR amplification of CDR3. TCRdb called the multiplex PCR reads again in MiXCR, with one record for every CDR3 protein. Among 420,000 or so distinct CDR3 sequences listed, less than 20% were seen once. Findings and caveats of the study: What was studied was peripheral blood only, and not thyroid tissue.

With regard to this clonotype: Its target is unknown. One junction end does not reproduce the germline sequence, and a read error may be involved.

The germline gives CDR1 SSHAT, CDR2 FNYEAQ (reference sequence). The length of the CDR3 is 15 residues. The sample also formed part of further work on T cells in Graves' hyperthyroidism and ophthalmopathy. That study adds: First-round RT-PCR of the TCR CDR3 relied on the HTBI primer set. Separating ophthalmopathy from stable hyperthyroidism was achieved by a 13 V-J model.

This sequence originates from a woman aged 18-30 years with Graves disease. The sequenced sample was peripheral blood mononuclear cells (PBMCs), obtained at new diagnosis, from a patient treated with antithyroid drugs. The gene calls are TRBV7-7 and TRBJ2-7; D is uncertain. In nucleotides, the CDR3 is TGTGCTAGCAGCCGTCGGTCTAGTTCCATTTACGAGCAGTACTTC. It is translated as CASSRRSSSIYEQYF.